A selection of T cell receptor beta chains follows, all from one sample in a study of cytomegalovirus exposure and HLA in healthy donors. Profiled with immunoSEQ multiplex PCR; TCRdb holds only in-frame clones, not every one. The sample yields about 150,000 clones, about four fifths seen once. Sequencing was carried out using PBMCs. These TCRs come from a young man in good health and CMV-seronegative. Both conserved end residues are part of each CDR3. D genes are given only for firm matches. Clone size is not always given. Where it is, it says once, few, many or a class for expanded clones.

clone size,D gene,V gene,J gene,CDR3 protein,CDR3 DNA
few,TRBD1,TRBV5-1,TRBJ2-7,CASSKMTGNYEQYF,TGCGCCAGCAGCAAGATGACAGGGAACTACGAGCAGTACTTC
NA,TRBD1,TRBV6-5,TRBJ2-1,CASRGTGSYNEQFF,TGTGCCAGCAGGGGGACAGGGTCCTACAATGAGCAGTTCTTC
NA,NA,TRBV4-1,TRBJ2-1,CASTDLGRGNNEQFF,TGCGCCAGCACCGACTTGGGGAGGGGGAACAATGAGCAGTTCTTC
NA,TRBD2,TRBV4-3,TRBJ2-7,CASSQDRGVGAYEQYF,TGCGCCAGCAGCCAAGATCGGGGGGTCGGGGCCTACGAGCAGTACTTC
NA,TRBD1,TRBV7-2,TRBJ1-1,CASSFGTGGKAGAFF,TGTGCCAGCAGCTTCGGGACAGGGGGCAAAGCGGGAGCTTTCTTT
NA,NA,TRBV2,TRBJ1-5,CASQGGNNQPQHF,TGTGCCAGCCAGGGAGGAAACAATCAGCCCCAGCATTTT
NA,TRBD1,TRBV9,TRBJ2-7,CASSEQGAKGEQYF,TGTGCCAGCAGCGAGCAGGGGGCTAAGGGCGAGCAGTACTTC
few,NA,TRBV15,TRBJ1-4,CATSAPSQGSNEKLFF,TGTGCCACCAGCGCCCCCTCACAGGGCTCCAATGAAAAACTGTTTTTT
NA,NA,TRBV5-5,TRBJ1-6,CASSLGPGISNSPLHF,TGTGCCAGCAGCTTGGGACCCGGGATATCGAATTCACCCCTCCACTTT
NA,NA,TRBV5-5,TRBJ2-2,CASSLATVNTGELFF,TGTGCCAGCAGCTTGGCGACAGTTAACACCGGGGAGCTGTTTTTT
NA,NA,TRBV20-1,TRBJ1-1,CSAKTDTEAFF,TGCAGTGCTAAGACAGACACTGAAGCTTTCTTT
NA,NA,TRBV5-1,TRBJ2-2,CAGSVGTLVPSGELFF,TGCGCCGGCAGCGTAGGGACACTCGTCCCTTCCGGGGAGCTGTTTTTT
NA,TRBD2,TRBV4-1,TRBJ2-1,CASGLLAGEYNEQFF,TGCGCCAGCGGCCTCCTAGCGGGGGAATATAATGAGCAGTTCTTC
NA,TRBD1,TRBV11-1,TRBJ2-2,CASSLRQGALNTGELFF,TGTGCCAGCAGCTTACGACAGGGGGCTCTTAACACCGGGGAGCTGTTTTTT
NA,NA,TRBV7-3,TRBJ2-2,CASSLRQLAENTGELFF,TGTGCCAGCAGCTTACGCCAACTAGCTGAGAACACCGGGGAGCTGTTTTTT
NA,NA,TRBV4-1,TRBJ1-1,CASSQDLGQGQKNTEAFF,TGCGCCAGCAGCCAAGACCTGGGGCAGGGGCAAAAGAACACTGAAGCTTTCTTT
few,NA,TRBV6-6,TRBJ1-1,CASSYSVGLPTEAFF,TGTGCCAGCAGTTACTCGGTCGGACTCCCCACTGAAGCTTTCTTT
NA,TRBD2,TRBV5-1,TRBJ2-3,CASSWGQAGGIDTQYF,TGCGCCAGCAGCTGGGGGCAAGCGGGGGGTATAGATACGCAGTATTTT
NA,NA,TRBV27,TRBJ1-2,CASSLSGVYGYTF,TGTGCCAGCAGTTTATCCGGAGTCTATGGCTACACCTTC
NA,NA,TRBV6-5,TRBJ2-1,CASSSRYNEQFF,TGTGCCAGTTCATCGAGGTACAATGAGCAGTTCTTC
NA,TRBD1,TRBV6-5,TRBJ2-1,CASSYSTGYNEQFF,TGTGCCAGCAGTTACTCGACAGGGTACAATGAGCAGTTCTTC
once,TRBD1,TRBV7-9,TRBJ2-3,CASSPSGGTGGTDTQYF,TGTGCCAGCAGCCCTAGTGGGGGGACAGGGGGCACAGATACGCAGTATTTT
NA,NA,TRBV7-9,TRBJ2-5,CASSPQGFGQETQYF,TGTGCCAGCAGCCCCCAGGGTTTTGGCCAAGAGACCCAGTACTTC
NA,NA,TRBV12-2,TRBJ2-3,CASRFPPMTSGGARDTQYF,TGTGCAAGTCGCTTCCCACCAATGACTAGCGGGGGGGCGAGGGATACGCAGTATTTT
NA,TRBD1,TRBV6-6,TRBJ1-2,CASSYSRDSYGYTF,TGTGCCAGCAGTTACTCCAGGGACAGCTATGGCTACACCTTC
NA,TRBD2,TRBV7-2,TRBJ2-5,CASSLVGGGGRETQYF,TGTGCCAGCAGCTTAGTTGGTGGGGGAGGGAGAGAGACCCAGTACTTC
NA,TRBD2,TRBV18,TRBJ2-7,CASSPGTNYEQYF,TGTGCCAGCTCACCAGGGACTAACTACGAGCAGTACTTC
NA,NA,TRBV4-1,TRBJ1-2,CASSPNPGNYGYTF,TGCGCCAGCAGCCCGAACCCGGGTAACTATGGCTACACCTTC
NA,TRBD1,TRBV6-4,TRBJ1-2,CASRPLPGQGNYGYTF,TGTGCCAGCAGACCTCTCCCGGGACAGGGAAACTATGGCTACACCTTC
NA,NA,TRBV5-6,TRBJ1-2,CASSPGQSYYGYTF,TGTGCCAGCAGCCCTGGACAGAGCTACTATGGCTACACCTTC
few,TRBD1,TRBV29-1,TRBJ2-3,CSVAWTGTTDTQYF,TGCAGCGTTGCATGGACAGGGACCACAGATACGCAGTATTTT
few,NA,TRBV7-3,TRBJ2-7,CASSSDRTREQYF,TGTGCCAGCAGCTCGGACCGGACTCGAGAGCAGTACTTC
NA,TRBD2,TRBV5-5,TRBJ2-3,CASSQDPTSGGPSTDTQYF,TGTGCCAGCAGCCAAGATCCAACTAGCGGGGGGCCAAGCACAGATACGCAGTATTTT
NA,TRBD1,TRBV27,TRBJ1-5,CASSPGTGGRFLPQPQHF,TGTGCCAGCAGTCCGGGGACAGGGGGCCGATTTTTGCCTCAGCCCCAGCATTTT
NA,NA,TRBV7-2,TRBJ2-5,CASSLAEGSTQYF,TGTGCCAGCAGCTTAGCGGAGGGTTCGACCCAGTACTTC
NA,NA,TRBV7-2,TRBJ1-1,CASSLGGTWRTNTEAFF,TGTGCCAGCAGCTTAGGAGGGACATGGAGGACGAACACTGAAGCTTTCTTT
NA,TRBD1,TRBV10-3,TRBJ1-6,CAASTGDSPLHF,TGTGCCGCCTCGACAGGGGACTCACCCCTCCACTTT
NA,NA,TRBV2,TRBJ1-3,CASSEARQGRLGNTIYF,TGTGCCAGCAGTGAAGCCCGGCAGGGGCGGTTGGGAAACACCATATATTTT
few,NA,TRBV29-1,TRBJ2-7,CSVEGGDSYEQYF,TGCAGCGTTGAGGGCGGGGATTCCTACGAGCAGTACTTC
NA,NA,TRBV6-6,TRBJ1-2,CASSTGYGYTF,TGTGCCAGCAGTACCGGGTATGGCTACACCTTC